Listed below are T cell receptor beta chains from one sample, sequenced in a study of CD8 T cells in Susac syndrome. TCRdb analysed the immunoSEQ multiplex PCR reads with MiXCR anew, one entry per CDR3 protein. Among a few hundred thousand distinct CDR3 sequences, about 95% were seen once, and the ten largest hold 0.08% to 0.095%. What was sequenced was CD4+ T cells from PBMCs. These receptors were taken from a human donor with multiple sclerosis. Both conserved end residues are part of each CDR3. A D gene is named only where the DNA matches it firmly. Rows may omit the clone size; those that give it use once, few, many or a size class.

j_gene	abundance	len	d_gene	v_gene	CDR3nt	CDR3aa
TRBJ2-5	-	16	TRBD2	TRBV29-1	TGCAGCGTATCCGGGGCTAGCGGGGGGCCAGGGGAGACCCAGTACTTC	CSVSGASGGPGETQYF
TRBJ1-2	-	14	-	TRBV2	TGTGCCAGCAGTGGGGTCAGGGATATGAATGGCTACACCTTC	CASSGVRDMNGYTF
TRBJ1-1	few	13	TRBD1	TRBV29-1	TGCAGCGTTATCAGGGGGTTGAACACTGAAGCTTTCTTT	CSVIRGLNTEAFF
TRBJ2-7	-	13	-	TRBV6-2/TRBV6-3	TGTGCCAGCATCCCCGACGGCGTTCCCAAGCAGTACTTC	CASIPDGVPKQYF
TRBJ1-2	once	12	-	TRBV20-1	TGCAGTGCCCCGGTGGGGGGAAAGGGCTACACCTTC	CSAPVGGKGYTF
TRBJ1-1	-	15	-	TRBV3-1	TGTGCCAGCAGCCAAGATAGGGCGGTGAACACTGAAGCTTTCTTT	CASSQDRAVNTEAFF
TRBJ2-7	-	19	TRBD1	TRBV20-1	TGCAGTGCTTCCAACGTCGGCGATACCGGGACAGGGGGCTTGGTCGAGCAGTACTTC	CSASNVGDTGTGGLVEQYF
TRBJ2-7	-	12	-	TRBV29-1	TGCAGCGTTGTGCCGGGAGTTGGGGAGCAGTACTTC	CSVVPGVGEQYF
TRBJ1-1	-	14	-	TRBV5-1	TGCGCCAGCAGGGAGGTCCTTGGGGGGACTGAAGCTTTCTTT	CASREVLGGTEAFF
TRBJ1-3	-	17	-	TRBV29-1	TGCAGCGTTGAATTCGAGGAGGCTCCAGCACAGGGAAACACCATATATTTT	CSVEFEEAPAQGNTIYF
TRBJ1-5	-	14	-	TRBV27	TGTGCCAGCAGTTTGGGTAATAGCAATCAGCCCCAGCATTTT	CASSLGNSNQPQHF
TRBJ2-7	-	11	-	TRBV29-1	TGCAGCGTTTTAGGGTTTTACGAGCAGTACTTC	CSVLGFYEQYF
TRBJ2-5	-	13	TRBD2	TRBV20-1	TGCAGTGCTGCCGGGACTAGCGTGGAGACCCAGTACTTC	CSAAGTSVETQYF
TRBJ2-1	-	13	-	TRBV3-1	TGTGCCAGCAGCCAGGGACGACCCAATGAGCAGTTCTTC	CASSQGRPNEQFF
TRBJ2-7	once	14	-	TRBV7-3	TGTGCCAGCAGCTTAAGCGGACCTACCTACGAGCAGTACTTC	CASSLSGPTYEQYF
TRBJ2-1	few	13	-	TRBV4-2	TGTGCCAGCAGCCAAGATGGGGGGAATGAGCAGTTCTTC	CASSQDGGNEQFF
TRBJ2-1	-	16	-	TRBV7-2	TGTGCCAGCAGCTCATACAGGGCTGTCAATTACAATGAGCAGTTCTTC	CASSSYRAVNYNEQFF
TRBJ1-5	-	14	-	TRBV6-1	TGTGCCAGCAGTTTCGGGGAGAACAATCAGCCCCAGCATTTT	CASSFGENNQPQHF
TRBJ2-1	few	11	-	TRBV2	TGTGCCAGCAGTGCTTACAATGAGCAGTTCTTC	CASSAYNEQFF
TRBJ2-2	-	15	-	TRBV28	TGTGCCAGCAGTTTCCGGACGGTTAACACCGGGGAGCTGTTTTTT	CASSFRTVNTGELFF
TRBJ2-5	-	16	TRBD2	TRBV3-1	TGTGCCAGCAGCCTTAATAGCGGGGGGGCCGGAGAGACCCAGTACTTC	CASSLNSGGAGETQYF
TRBJ2-1	-	15	TRBD2	TRBV15	TGTGCCACCAGCATGTCTAGCGGGAGTTACAATGAGCAGTTCTTC	CATSMSSGSYNEQFF
TRBJ2-1	-	14	TRBD1	TRBV15	TGTGCCACCAGCAGGACAGGGGCGCCCAATGAGCAGTTCTTC	CATSRTGAPNEQFF
TRBJ1-2	-	12	-	TRBV5-4	TGTGCCAGCAGCCGGGGGGATTTTGGCTACACCTTC	CASSRGDFGYTF
TRBJ1-3	-	16	TRBD1	TRBV15	TGTGCCACCAGCAGGCGACAGGGGAATGCTGGAAACACCATATATTTT	CATSRRQGNAGNTIYF
TRBJ1-1	-	14	TRBD1	TRBV29-1	TGCAGCGTTGTGGACAGGGGAATGAACACTGAAGCTTTCTTT	CSVVDRGMNTEAFF
TRBJ2-7	-	13	-	TRBV11-1	TGTGCCAGCAGCTTAGGCTCACTCTACGAGCAGTACTTC	CASSLGSLYEQYF
TRBJ2-3	-	16	TRBD2	TRBV20-1	TGCAGTGCTAGAGATCCTAGCGGGGGCCGTGGAGATACGCAGTATTTT	CSARDPSGGRGDTQYF
TRBJ2-6	-	19	-	TRBV24-1	TGTGCCACCATTACCCAGGGTGGTGGGGGCTCCCCTGGGGCCAACGTCCTGACTTTC	CATITQGGGGSPGANVLTF
TRBJ2-3	-	13	-	TRBV27	TGTGCCAGCAGTTCCCGCGGTGGGGTTTATGAATATTTT	CASSSRGGVYEYF